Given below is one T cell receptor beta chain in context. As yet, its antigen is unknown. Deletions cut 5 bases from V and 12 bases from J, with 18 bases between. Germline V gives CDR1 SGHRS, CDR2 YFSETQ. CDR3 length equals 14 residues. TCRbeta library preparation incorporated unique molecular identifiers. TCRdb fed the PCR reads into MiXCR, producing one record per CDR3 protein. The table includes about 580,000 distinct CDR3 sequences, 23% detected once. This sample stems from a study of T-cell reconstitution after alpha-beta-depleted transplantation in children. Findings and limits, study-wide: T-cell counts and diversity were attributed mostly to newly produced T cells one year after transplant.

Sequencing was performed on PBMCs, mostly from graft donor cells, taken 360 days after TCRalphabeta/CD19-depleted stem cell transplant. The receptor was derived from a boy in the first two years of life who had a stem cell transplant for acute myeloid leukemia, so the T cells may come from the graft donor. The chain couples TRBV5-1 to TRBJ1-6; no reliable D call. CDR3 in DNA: TGCGCCAGCAGGAAACAGCCTGGAGGGTTACCCCTCCACTTT. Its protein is CASRKQPGGLPLHF.